The TCR beta chain described here comes from a study of T cell responses to AZD1222 COVID-19 vaccine. Per the germline V gene, CDR1 is MNHEY and CDR2 is SMNVEV (reference sequence). CDR3 length: 14 residues. The V segment lost 10 bases and the J segment 6 bases; nucleotides outside the gene matches: 8. Profiled with immunoSEQ multiplex PCR; TCRdb holds only in-frame clones, not every one. The sample records around 80,000 clones, 70% to 90% being singletons. General study results and limits: The span of vaccine-associated CD4 TCRs extended across spike, with dominance at 160-218 and 743-854. The study found Spike-specific TCR breadth and depth rose after two AZD1222 doses. Repertoire collection took place solely once the T cell response had peaked.

Regarding this clone: Antigen: not known.

This clonotype was obtained from an adult who received the AZD1222 COVID-19 vaccine. The chain is built from TRBV27 and TRBJ1-6, with 8 bases aligning to TRBD1. Sequenced here: peripheral blood, sampled 28 days after the second AZD1222 dose. CDR3 sequence: CAIRGTGLNSPLHF. The CDR3 nucleotides are TGTGCCATCCGGGGGACAGGACTTAATTCACCCCTCCACTTT.